This T cell receptor (beta chain) came from a study of human T cells and chemical hapten exposure (dated by TCRdb to the early 2020s). Background on the whole study: For sensitization, 2% DPC in acetone was applied to an approximately 2 cm by approximately 2 cm area of upper inner arm skin. Libraries were pooled for sequencing, and variation in per-sample TCR yields was attributed mainly to small differences in library volumes within the pool. Patch testing on the upper back used Finn chambers containing 0.01% DPC, with scoring done after 6 days according to International Contact Dermatitis Research Group standards. Throughout the roughly 23-week study period, patients were also given weekly therapeutic DPC doses on the scalp. The patient cohort, mostly female, included alopecia areata with under or over 50% scalp involvement, alopecia totalis and alopecia universalis. This study followed changes in the peripheral blood TCR repertoire in vivo during primary and secondary sensitization of alopecia patients to the hapten diphenylcyclopropenone (DPC). Patient blood was sampled pre-sensitization (week 0) and at 2, 6 and about 24 weeks after DPC sensitization. Roughly 30 alopecia patients provided blood for TCR sequencing at one to four time points (pre-sensitization, 2, 6 and 24 weeks). General conclusions and limits of the study: Significantly more large CDR3 similarity clusters were formed by expanded TCRs than by pre-sensitization or healthy control sets, consistent with antigen-driven responses. Patch test score was positively correlated with the number of PT1 expanded TCRs, with significance at thresholds 8, 16 and 32 but not at 4. Alopecia, a presumed autoimmune disease, was present in all patients, so the immune response of the patients might differ from that of healthy individuals. DPC sensitization did not change the number of TCRs with a frequency above 1 in 1000, and there was no evidence of changes in global repertoire structure. After repeated subsampling, the strength of the expansion versus patch-test correlation and the threshold at which it became significant changed.

There are 14 amino acids in the CDR3, from cysteine to phenylalanine inclusive. Only the CDR3 part of the read is kept: 42 bases, read in frame from the first base. The CDR1 and CDR2 encoded by the germline V gene are LGHNA and YNFKEQ. V and J are truncated by 3 bases and 7 bases respectively, leaving an intervening sequence of 12 bases. This specimen's time point label, interpreted: patch test 2, 6 weeks after DPC sensitization. The treatment or condition label, as the study defines it: therapeutic diphenylcyclopropenone sensitization with weekly scalp DPC. At each patch-test visit, blood was drawn before the patch test was applied. Patients were considered eligible if aged 18 to 70, diagnosed with alopecia and deemed suitable for DPC therapy, and patients were excluded if pregnant. Total RNA was isolated from unfractionated whole blood collected in Tempus Blood RNA tubes. This clonotype was observed a handful of times. The antigen it recognizes is unknown. Qualities for individual bases were not recorded, and no much larger clone is one base off.

Library preparation used RACE. The listed sequencing device is NextSeq 500. During library preparation, unique molecular identifiers were attached to individual cDNA molecules so that TCRs could be counted quantitatively and reproducibly. Both TCR alpha and TCR beta chains were sequenced from each blood RNA sample. Per the authors' processing: The median number of TCRs per sample was 85,000 to 100,000, ranging from about 20,000 to 700,000. V, J and CDR3 annotation of the TCR reads was carried out using the Decombinator software suite. To make PS versus PT1 abundance plots, every sample was subsampled to the same number of TCRs (28,000). Expanded TCRs were defined as absent before sensitization and observed at least eight times at the 2-week time point. TCRdb reran the public reads through fastp at Q25 and MiXCR, keeping productive beta chains. Rows merge per CDR3 protein into single entries with the most common DNA and genes. The V and J calls shown here were made by TCRdb, not taken from the authors' results. The sample table holds under 100,000 distinct CDR3 sequences, of which under 11% were seen once. Of the sample, 5% is held by the ten largest clones.

Recombination connected TRBV4-2 to TRBJ2-2, with the D gene not clear enough to name. The source is a woman aged 45-59 years with alopecia areata. Some clones in this sample may be carry-over from other donors' samples. The specimen comprised whole blood, sampled in connection with sensitization to the hapten diphenylcyclopropenone (DPC). The base sequence is TGTGCCAGCAGCCACACTGAGCGAGTCGGGGAGCTGTTTTTT. The resulting protein is CASSHTERVGELFF.